This entry is about one T cell receptor beta chain. Its cognate antigen is unknown. The data were produced by immunoSEQ multiplex PCR, yet TCRdb's version contains in-frame clones alone and is incomplete. The table lists 110,000 or so clones, around 88% of them singletons, with roughly 6.7% in the top ten. This sample was taken from a study of T cell responses to AZD1222 COVID-19 vaccine. Whole-study results and caveats: It should be noted that donors were predominantly white British and more often female, and clonal diversity was possibly underestimated. In all cases, repertoires were sampled only after the peak T cell response. Spike-specific TCR breadth and depth were elevated following two AZD1222 doses.

The origin of this receptor is an adult who received the AZD1222 COVID-19 vaccine. This specimen was peripheral blood, taken 28 days after the second AZD1222 dose.

In DNA, the CDR3 is TGTGCCAGCTCACCACCGGCCAGCTCCTACGAGCAGTACTTC. It codes for CASSPPASSYEQYF. The chain employs TRBV18 and TRBJ2-7; D is uncertain. This CDR3 contains 14 residues. Per germline, CDR1 KGHSH and CDR2 LQKENI. Trimming stripped 0 bases from V and 0 bases from J, with 6 bases between.